The clone carrying this T cell receptor beta chain was seen a handful of times. The antigen is undetermined. V dropped 3 bases and J dropped 0; count of bases not matched to a gene: 8. There are 17 residues in the CDR3. Germline loops: CDR1 SGHRS, CDR2 YFSETQ. The entry originates in a study of T cell repertoires in aging, cancer and after chemotherapy. Rearranged V-D-J TRB sequences were amplified with a mixed TRB-A/B primer pool. Each CDR3 protein is one row after TCRdb ran MiXCR on the multiplex PCR reads. The sample records 2,500 or so distinct CDR3 sequences, around 22% being singletons. The template was genomic DNA from peripheral blood, not RNA. Study findings and constraints: Across the chemotherapy interval, each cancer cohort showed higher median generation probability, suggesting thymic rebound.

This sequence originates from a human donor with a blood cancer. The sequenced sample was blood. This chain uses TRBV5-1 with TRBJ2-7; TRBD2 agrees at 11 bases. CDR3 in DNA: TGCGCCAGCAGCTGGGAAACGACTAGCGGGGTCTCCTACGAGCAGTACTTC. Translating it yields CASSWETTSGVSYEQYF.